These 2 T cell receptor beta chains were sequenced from one sample in a study of lymphopenia after photon versus proton radiotherapy. Assay used: immunoSEQ multiplex PCR; TCRdb lists only in-frame clones, some missing. The sample records 160,000 or so clones, roughly nine tenths being singletons. The sequenced sample was peripheral blood, obtained from a patient treated with photon-based radiotherapy. The receptors shown here come from a man in his fifties or sixties with gastric cancer.

This clone was seen only once. J is TRBJ2-3 and V is TRBV7-8; 13 bases agree with TRBD2. The germline V gene encodes CDR1 SGHVS and CDR2 FQNEAQ. Trimming took 5 bases from V and 6 from J; bases not matched to a gene: 2. This CDR3 is built from 14 residues. CDR3 protein: CASSQGLAGDTQYF. Written as DNA, the CDR3 is TGTGCCAGCAGCCAGGGACTAGCGGGGGATACGCAGTATTTT.

This sequence joins TRBV5-8 and TRBJ1-5, with 7 bases that match TRBD1. V was pared by 4 bases and J by 4 bases, with 11 bases of the junction left unmatched. The CDR3 contains 16 residues. Germline CDR1 reads SGHTS; CDR2 reads YDEGEE. The CDR3 reads CASSQKRTGENQPQHF. CDR3 nucleotides: TGTGCCAGCAGCCAAAAACGGACAGGAGAGAATCAGCCCCAGCATTTT.